The rows below give T cell receptor beta chains drawn from one sample of a study of type 1 regulatory T cells. These receptors have no known antigen. TCRdb ran MiXCR on the reads and lists one entry per CDR3 protein. Of about 42,000 distinct CDR3 sequences in the sample, more than 9% were seen once. Sequenced: cultured non-Tr1 T cells, either the whole culture or a sorted T cell fraction (not recorded which). These receptors were taken from a human donor in good health. Each CDR3 is given with its conserved first and last residue. The D gene is left open where the match is weak. Clone size appears in some rows only: once, few, many, or a class for an expanded clone.

>TRBJ2-7|many|NA|TRBV20-1|12
CSARGTVYEQYF
TGCAGTGCTAGAGGGACAGTCTACGAGCAGTACTTC
>TRBJ2-2|NA|TRBD2|TRBV20-1|17
CSASPGLAGGQGGELFF
TGCAGTGCTAGTCCGGGACTAGCGGGAGGGCAGGGCGGGGAGCTGTTTTTT
>TRBJ1-3|many|NA|TRBV7-2|15
CASSPQGSSGNTIYF
TGTGCCAGCAGCCCTCAGGGGAGCTCTGGAAACACCATATATTTT
>TRBJ2-3|few|NA|TRBV7-2|13
CASSSPLTDTQYF
TGTGCCAGCAGCTCACCCCTCACAGATACGCAGTATTTT
>TRBJ1-1|many|NA|TRBV25-1|11
CASRTNTEAFF
TGTGCCAGCAGAACGAACACTGAAGCTTTCTTT
>TRBJ2-7|many|TRBD1|TRBV27|16
CASSSPARQGVHEQYF
TGTGCCAGCAGTTCCCCGGCCCGACAGGGGGTGCACGAGCAGTACTTC
>TRBJ2-1|NA|NA|TRBV7-3|13
CVSSLRAYNEQFF
TGTGTCAGCAGCCTTAGGGCTTACAATGAGCAGTTCTTC
>TRBJ1-1|NA|NA|TRBV5-1|13
CAGSLDKYTEAFF
TGCGCCGGCAGCTTGGACAAGTACACTGAAGCTTTCTTT
>TRBJ1-1|many|NA|TRBV5-1|15
CASSLDAGMNTEAFF
TGCGCCAGCAGCTTGGACGCAGGGATGAACACTGAAGCTTTCTTT
>TRBJ2-5|NA|NA|TRBV7-2|14
CASRDRTTGETQYF
TGTGCCAGCAGGGATCGGACAACAGGAGAGACCCAGTACTTC
>TRBJ1-3|few|NA|TRBV19|12
CASSSRPSTIYF
TGTGCCAGTAGTTCGAGACCCAGCACCATATATTTT
>TRBJ2-4|few|NA|TRBV2|15
CASSAPRAGLNIQYF
TGTGCCAGCAGTGCCCCCCGGGCGGGATTAAACATTCAGTACTTC
>TRBJ2-1|many|TRBD2|TRBV5-1|17
CASSPTSGSSVAREQFF
TGCGCCAGCAGCCCTACTAGCGGGAGTTCAGTAGCACGTGAGCAGTTCTTC
>TRBJ2-4|few|NA|TRBV20-1|13
CSASDSTKNIQYF
TGCAGTGCTAGCGATTCAACCAAAAACATTCAGTACTTC
>TRBJ2-3|many|TRBD2|TRBV7-8|15
CASSTRAGGTDTQYF
TGTGCCAGCAGCACCCGCGCGGGAGGGACAGATACGCAGTATTTT
>TRBJ2-5|many|NA|TRBV20-1|12
CSASGRTETQYF
TGCAGTGCTAGCGGTAGGACGGAGACCCAGTACTTC
>TRBJ2-7|few|NA|TRBV7-9|14
CASSPVGVASEQYF
TGTGCCAGCAGCCCCGTCGGAGTAGCGAGTGAGCAGTACTTC
>TRBJ2-2|many|NA|TRBV12-3/TRBV12-4|16
CASRPPYWGLAGELFF
TGTGCCAGCAGGCCCCCTTACTGGGGCTTGGCCGGGGAGCTGTTTTTT
>TRBJ2-7|many|NA|TRBV12-3/TRBV12-4|11
CASSSTYEQYF
TGTGCCAGCAGTAGCACCTACGAGCAGTACTTC
>TRBJ2-6|NA|TRBD2|TRBV5-1|17
CASSQGPRTSGANVLTF
TGCGCCAGCAGCCAGGGCCCTAGGACTAGTGGGGCCAACGTCCTGACTTTC
>TRBJ1-5|many|NA|TRBV20-1|14
CSARPYRVDQPQHF
TGCAGTGCTCGACCCTACAGGGTAGATCAGCCCCAGCATTTT
>TRBJ1-2|many|NA|TRBV13|13
CASSLGRRNGYTF
TGTGCCAGCAGCTTGGGCCGAAGGAATGGCTACACCTTC
>TRBJ1-3|few|NA|TRBV20-1|15
CSARDGKNSGNTIYF
TGCAGTGCTAGAGACGGGAAAAACTCTGGAAACACCATATATTTT
>TRBJ2-1|few|TRBD2|TRBV5-1|15
CASSLTSGPYNEQFF
TGCGCCAGCAGCCTTACTAGCGGACCCTACAATGAGCAGTTCTTC